This is a list of T cell receptor beta chains from one sample in a study of shared clonotypes between healthy human individuals. Assay: immunoSEQ multiplex PCR; the TCRdb copy retains only in-frame clones and omits some. Among about 490,000 clones, roughly four fifths were seen once, and the ten largest hold under 15%. Sequencing was carried out using PBMCs. These receptors were collected from a woman in her thirties or forties in good health. Some clones in this sample may be carry-over from other donors' samples. Both conserved end residues are part of each CDR3.

CDR3aa,v_gene,j_gene
CASTGLVGTDTQYF,TRBV6-1,TRBJ2-3
CAWSPGGGKAFF,TRBV30,TRBJ1-1
CAWNTGSYNEQFF,TRBV30,NA
CAASRRRPINEQFF,TRBV15,TRBJ2-1
CASSPRGYSSHEQFF,TRBV27,TRBJ2-1
CASSGDNTEAFF,TRBV6-1,TRBJ1-1
CASSLVGKNTGELFF,TRBV5-4,TRBJ2-2
CASSSRRRERETQYF,TRBV28,TRBJ2-5
CASSEGELDEAFF,TRBV10-1,TRBJ1-1
CASNSGQLYGYTF,TRBV6-5,TRBJ1-2
CASSGRARSTDTQYF,TRBV6-1,TRBJ2-3
CASSQGGSGRAYNEQFF,TRBV4-1,TRBJ2-1
CASSPSTTYEQYF,TRBV6-6,NA
CASSPRVNYGYTF,TRBV6-1,TRBJ1-2
CASSSGLAGVFGQYF,TRBV27,TRBJ2-7
CASSSTSAGVAYGYTF,TRBV7-9,TRBJ1-2
CAWSQLHSVYNQPQHF,TRBV30,TRBJ1-5
CASSLELADFHEQFF,TRBV5-6,TRBJ2-1
CASSFWTGGTEAFF,TRBV28,TRBJ1-1
CASSSPGPGFYSNQPQHF,TRBV28,TRBJ1-5
CASSLNRGLETQYF,TRBV7-2,TRBJ2-5
CASSLGVAGPSYEQYF,TRBV28,TRBJ2-7
CASSRSIAGANVLTF,TRBV5-1,TRBJ2-6
CARGQARAYEQYF,TRBV2,TRBJ2-7
CASSLGAGSGYGYTF,TRBV5-4,TRBJ1-2
CASSETTEYTEAFF,TRBV6-1,TRBJ1-1